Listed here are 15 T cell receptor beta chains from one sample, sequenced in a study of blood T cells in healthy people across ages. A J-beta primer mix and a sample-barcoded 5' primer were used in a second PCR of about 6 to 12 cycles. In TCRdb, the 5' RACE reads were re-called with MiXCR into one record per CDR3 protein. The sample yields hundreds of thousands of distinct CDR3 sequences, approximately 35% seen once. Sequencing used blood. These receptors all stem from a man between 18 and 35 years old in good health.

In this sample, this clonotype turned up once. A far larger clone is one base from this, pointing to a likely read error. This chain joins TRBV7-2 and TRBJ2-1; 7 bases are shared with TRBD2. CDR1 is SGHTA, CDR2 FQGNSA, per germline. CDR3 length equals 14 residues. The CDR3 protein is CAGSPGGSYNEQFF. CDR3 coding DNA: TGTGCCGGCAGTCCGGGGGGCTCCTACAATGAGCAGTTCTTC. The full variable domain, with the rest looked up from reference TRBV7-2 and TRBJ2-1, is GAGVSQSPSNKVTEKGKDVELRCDPISGHTALYWYRQSLGQGLEFLIYFQGNSAPDKSGLPSDRFSAERTGGSVSTLTIQRTQQEDSAVYLCAGSPGGSYNEQFFGPGTRLTVL.

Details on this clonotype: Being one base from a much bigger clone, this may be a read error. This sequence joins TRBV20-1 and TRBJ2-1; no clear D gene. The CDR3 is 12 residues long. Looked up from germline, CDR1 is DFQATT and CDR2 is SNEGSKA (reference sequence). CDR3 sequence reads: CSAASSDNEQFF. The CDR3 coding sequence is TGCAGTGCTGCAAGCTCCGACAATGAGCAGTTCTTC.

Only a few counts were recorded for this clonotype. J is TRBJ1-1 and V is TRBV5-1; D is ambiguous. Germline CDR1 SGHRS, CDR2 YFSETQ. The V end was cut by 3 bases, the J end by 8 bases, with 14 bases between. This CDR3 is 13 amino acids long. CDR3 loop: CASSYDSEGEAFF. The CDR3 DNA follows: TGCGCCAGCAGCTATGACTCCGAAGGGGAAGCTTTCTTT.

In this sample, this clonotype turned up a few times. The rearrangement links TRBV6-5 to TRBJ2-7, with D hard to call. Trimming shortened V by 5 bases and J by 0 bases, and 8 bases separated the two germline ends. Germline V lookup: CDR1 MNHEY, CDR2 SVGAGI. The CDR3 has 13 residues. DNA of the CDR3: TGTGCCAGCAGTCCACCGGCCTCCTACGAGCAGTACTTC. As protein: CASSPPASYEQYF.

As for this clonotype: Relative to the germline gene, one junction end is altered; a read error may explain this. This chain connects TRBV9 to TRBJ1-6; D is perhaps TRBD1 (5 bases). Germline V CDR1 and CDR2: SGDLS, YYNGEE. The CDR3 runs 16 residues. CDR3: CACSVSDSSYNLPLHF. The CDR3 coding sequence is TGTGCCTGCAGCGTGAGCGACAGCTCCTATAATTTACCCCTCCACTTT.

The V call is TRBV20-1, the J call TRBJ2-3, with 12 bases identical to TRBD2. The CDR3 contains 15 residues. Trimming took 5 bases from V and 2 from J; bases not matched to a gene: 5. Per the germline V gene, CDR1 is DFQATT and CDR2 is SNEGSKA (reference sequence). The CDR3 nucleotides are TGCAGTGCTGACGGACTAGCGGGATCCACAGATACGCAGTATTTT. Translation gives CSADGLAGSTDTQYF.

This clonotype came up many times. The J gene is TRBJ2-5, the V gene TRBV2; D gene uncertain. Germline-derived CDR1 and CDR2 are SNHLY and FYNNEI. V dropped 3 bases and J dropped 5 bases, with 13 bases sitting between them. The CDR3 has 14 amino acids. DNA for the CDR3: TGTGCCAGCAGTGAGGCCAGTAATCAGGAGACCCAGTACTTC. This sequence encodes CASSEASNQETQYF.

The CDR3 sequence is CAWSGSGQGNTEAFF. The CDR3 region has the DNA TGTGCCTGGAGTGGGTCGGGGCAGGGAAACACTGAAGCTTTCTTT. V gene TRBV30 combines with J gene TRBJ1-1; the D gene is possibly TRBD1 (5 bases). V was cut by 1 base and J by 2 bases, with 14 bases left in between. This CDR3 has 15 residues. Per germline, CDR1 GTSNPN and CDR2 SVGIG (reference sequence). Filled out from reference TRBV30 and TRBJ1-1, the complete variable domain reads SQTIHQWPATLVQPVGSPLSLECTVEGTSNPNLYWYRQAAGRGLQLLFYSVGIGQISSEVPQNLSASRPQDRQFILSSKKLLLSDSGFYLCAWSGSGQGNTEAFFGQGTRLTVV.

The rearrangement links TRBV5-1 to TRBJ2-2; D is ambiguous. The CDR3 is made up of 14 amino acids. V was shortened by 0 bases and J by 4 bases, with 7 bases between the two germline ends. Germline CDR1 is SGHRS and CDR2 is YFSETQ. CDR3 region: CASSLVVITGELFF. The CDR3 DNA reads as TGCGCCAGCAGCTTGGTCGTGATCACCGGGGAGCTGTTTTTT.

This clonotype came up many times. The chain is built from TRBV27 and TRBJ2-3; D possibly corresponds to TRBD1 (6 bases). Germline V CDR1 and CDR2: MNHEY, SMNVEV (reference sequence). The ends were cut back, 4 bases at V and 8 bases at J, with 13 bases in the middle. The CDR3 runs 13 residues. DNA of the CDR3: TGTGCCAGCAGTTCGGGCCGAGGGGGTACGCAGTATTTT. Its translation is CASSSGRGGTQYF.

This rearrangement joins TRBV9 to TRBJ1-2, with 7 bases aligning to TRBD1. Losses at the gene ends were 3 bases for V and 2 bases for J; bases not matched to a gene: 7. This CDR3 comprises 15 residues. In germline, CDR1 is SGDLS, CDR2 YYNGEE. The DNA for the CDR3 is TGTGCCAGCAGCGCGGGACAGAGTTTAAACTATGGCTACACCTTC. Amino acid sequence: CASSAGQSLNYGYTF.

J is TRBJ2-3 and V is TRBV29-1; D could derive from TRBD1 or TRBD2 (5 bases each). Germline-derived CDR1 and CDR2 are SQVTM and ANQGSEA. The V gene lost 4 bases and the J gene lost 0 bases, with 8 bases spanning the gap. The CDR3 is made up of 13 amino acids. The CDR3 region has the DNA TGCAGCGTTGGGTGGGGGAGCACAGATACGCAGTATTTT. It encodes CSVGWGSTDTQYF.

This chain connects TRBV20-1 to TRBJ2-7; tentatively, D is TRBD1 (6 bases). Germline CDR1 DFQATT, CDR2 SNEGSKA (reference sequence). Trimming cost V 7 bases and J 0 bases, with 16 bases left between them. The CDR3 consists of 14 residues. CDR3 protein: CSVSDSGRSYEQYF. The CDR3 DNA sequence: TGCAGTGTCTCGGACAGCGGCCGCTCCTACGAGCAGTACTTC.

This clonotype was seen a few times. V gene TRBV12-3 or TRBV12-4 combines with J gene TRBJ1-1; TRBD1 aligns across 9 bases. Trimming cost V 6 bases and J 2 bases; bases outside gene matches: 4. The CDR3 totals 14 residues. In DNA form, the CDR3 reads TGTGCCAGCAGCCGGGACAGGGTCAACACTGAAGCTTTCTTT. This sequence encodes CASSRDRVNTEAFF.

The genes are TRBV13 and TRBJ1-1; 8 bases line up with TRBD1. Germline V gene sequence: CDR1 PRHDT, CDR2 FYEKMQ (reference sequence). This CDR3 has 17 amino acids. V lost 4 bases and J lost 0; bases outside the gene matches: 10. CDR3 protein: CASSSIGRDRMNTEAFF. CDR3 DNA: TGTGCCAGCAGCTCAATAGGCCGGGACAGGATGAACACTGAAGCTTTCTTT.